This TCR beta chain was obtained from a study of blood T cell repertoires in COVID-19. Turning to the study itself: Sources were T cells, B-cell-depleted T cells, or PBMCs; the material itself was cDNA or gDNA.

In the source study's methods: Reference gene primers were amplified, and this amplification served to estimate nucleated cell counts. Assay: immunoSEQ multiplex PCR; the TCRdb copy retains only in-frame clones and omits some. V and J calls and clone size are as listed in that table; D and trimming were resolved from the DNA. The table has roughly 70,000 clones, roughly 80% seen once; the top ten hold just over 4.5%. Germline V gives CDR1 GTSNPN, CDR2 SVGIG (reference sequence). V was pared by 1 base and J by 0 bases, with 6 bases between. The CDR3 covers 13 residues. Source material: peripheral blood. The chain carries TRBV30 and TRBJ1-1, with TRBD1 as a possible D gene (6 bases). The clonotype originates from a woman aged 55-70 years with acute or convalescent COVID-19. CDR3 nucleotides: TGTGCCTGGAGTGGACAGGTGAACACTGAAGCTTTCTTT. Its protein is CAWSGQVNTEAFF.